In this sample, the clone carrying this T cell receptor beta chain turned up many times. Its cognate antigen is unknown. The sample comes from a study of CD8 T cells in ankylosing spondylitis. Study-wide points: For ankylosing spondylitis blood, a TCR beta motif of 7 or 8 highly homologous variants appeared characteristic. Both synovial fluid and blood in reactive arthritis had previously been reported to carry some motif variants. Researchers reportedly found disease-linked clones significantly enriched in matched ankylosing spondylitis synovial fluid.

As the method for making TCR beta libraries, quantitative 5'-RACE with molecular barcodes was used. MiXCR, applied by TCRdb to the 5' RACE reads, yields one record per CDR3 protein. This table has roughly 7,000 distinct CDR3 sequences, 2.5% to 3% appearing once. Trimming cost V 2 bases and J 0 bases; bases outside gene matches: 8. Germline CDR1 SGDLS, CDR2 YYNGEE. The CDR3 is 17 amino acids. This chain links TRBV9 with TRBJ2-3; 8 nucleotides align to TRBD2. Source material: blood, either unsorted or a sorted T cell fraction (not recorded which). This sequence was found in a female donor with ankylosing spondylitis or in good health (not recorded which). The CDR3 spells CASSVLGSGVSTDTQYF. The DNA of the CDR3 is TGTGCCAGCAGCGTTCTTGGTAGCGGGGTGAGCACAGATACGCAGTATTTT.